This TCR beta chain was sequenced in a study of blood T cell repertoires in COVID-19. Study summary: COVID-19 samples collected from the United States, Italy and Spain covered acute and convalescent phases. Sources were T cells, B-cell-depleted T cells, or PBMCs; the material itself was cDNA or gDNA.

This clone was counted a few times. Original processing notes: Estimated nucleated cell counts came from reference gene primer amplification. TCRdb keeps only in-frame clones here, not all; method: immunoSEQ multiplex PCR. V and J calls and clone size come straight from that table; D and trimming were deduced from the DNA. The table shows approximately 110,000 clones, with around 86% occurring only once. Per germline, CDR1 LGHDT and CDR2 YNNKEL (reference sequence). The V end was cut by 2 bases, the J end by 1 base, with 15 bases between. There are 18 residues in the CDR3. This TCR was recovered from a human donor in a cohort sampled during active COVID-19. V and J are TRBV3-1 (or the pseudogene TRBV3-2) and TRBJ1-6, with D perhaps TRBD1 (6 bases). Sequencing was performed on peripheral blood. CDR3 loop: CASSQPTGIGSYNSPLHF. The DNA for the CDR3 is TGTGCCAGCAGCCAACCTACAGGGATAGGATCCTATAATTCACCCCTCCACTTT.